The 30 T cell receptor beta chains below were found in one sample sequenced in a study of T cell repertoires in cytomegalovirus infection. Antigen specificity for these receptors is unknown. One entry per CDR3 protein, called by TCRdb with MiXCR from the reads. The sample holds roughly 170,000 distinct CDR3 sequences, 20% to 25% seen once. The specimen was CD8+ T cells from cultured PBMCs, collected from culture after CMV antigen stimulation. The receptor source for this set is a human donor in good health (CMV status not recorded). Some clones in this sample may be carry-over from other donors' samples.

The chain recombines TRBV4-3 with TRBJ2-5; no firm D call. This CDR3 is 14 amino acids long. Trimming removed 3 bases at V and 2 bases at J, with 10 bases between. Germline CDR1 LGHNA, CDR2 YSLEER. The DNA of the CDR3 is TGCGCCAGCAGCCAGGGATATGGGCAAGAGACCCAGTACTTC. Protein sequence: CASSQGYGQETQYF.

The V and J genes are TRBV10-3 and TRBJ2-2; D unresolved. The CDR3 covers 15 residues. V dropped 3 bases and J dropped 6 bases, with 14 bases sitting between them. CDR1 is ENHRY and CDR2 is SYGVKD in the germline V gene. CDR3 protein: CAISENSDFPGELFF. CDR3 DNA: TGTGCCATCAGTGAAAATTCGGATTTCCCCGGGGAGCTGTTTTTT.

CDR3 protein: CASSLFSEETQYF. CDR3 nucleotide sequence: TGTGCCAGCAGCTTATTTTCTGAAGAGACCCAGTACTTC. This sequence joins TRBV11-1 and TRBJ2-5; D gene unclear. Germline values: CDR1 SGHAT, CDR2 FQDESV (reference sequence). This CDR3 has 13 amino acids. Trimming shortened V by 2 bases and J by 3 bases, and 7 bases separated the two germline ends.

The chain is built from TRBV4-3 and TRBJ2-5, with a weak D call TRBD1 (5 bases). This CDR3 is 15 amino acids long. V was pared by 2 bases and J by 7 bases, with 17 bases between. CDR1 and CDR2 from the germline V gene are LGHNA and YSLEER. The DNA of the CDR3 is TGCGCCAGCAGCCAAACTCGACTGGGGCTACGGACCCAGTACTTC. Protein product: CASSQTRLGLRTQYF.

This clonotype turned up a few times. The gene calls are TRBV27 and TRBJ1-5, with 9 bases aligning to TRBD1. The V gene end was trimmed by 5 bases and the J gene end by 0 bases; junction bases not matched to a gene: 8. This CDR3 is 17 amino acids long. Germline values: CDR1 MNHEY, CDR2 SMNVEV (reference sequence). CDR3 sequence (DNA): TGTGCCAGCAGTCATACAGGGGGCGGATTTAGCAATCAGCCCCAGCATTTT. This codes for CASSHTGGGFSNQPQHF.

In this sample, this clonotype turned up a few times. J is TRBJ1-3 and V is TRBV7-2; D is unclear. This CDR3 comprises 16 residues. V lost 5 bases, J lost 0 bases, and 14 bases lay in between. The V gene's germline CDR1 is SGHTA and CDR2 FQGNSA. CDR3 in DNA: TGTGCCAGCAGCCTTAATCTGGGCCGCTCTGGAAACACCATATATTTT. This translates into CASSLNLGRSGNTIYF.

V gene TRBV14 combines with J gene TRBJ2-5; D gene unclear. V was cut by 3 bases and J by 5 bases, with 13 bases left in between. Germline CDR1 and CDR2: SGHDN and FVKESK. The CDR3 sequence is 14 residues long. This chain's CDR3 is CASSQTKAKETQYF. Here the CDR3 DNA reads TGTGCCAGCAGCCAGACAAAGGCAAAGGAGACCCAGTACTTC. Together with reference TRBV14 and TRBJ2-5, the CDR3 gives the full variable domain: EAGVTQFPSHSVIEKGQTVTLRCDPISGHDNLYWYRRVMGKEIKFLLHFVKESKQDESGMPNNRFLAERTGGTYSTLKVQPAELEDSGVYFCASSQTKAKETQYFGPGTRLLVL.

This clonotype was detected only a few times. The CDR3 nucleotides read TGCAGCGTTGACGCACGGGAGGGGGCTGAAGCTTTCTTT. Amino acids: CSVDAREGAEAFF. V usage is TRBV29-1 and J usage is TRBJ1-1, with D perhaps TRBD1 (6 bases). Trimming pared 3 bases from V and 6 bases from J, leaving 14 bases between. The CDR3 runs 13 residues. The germline V gene encodes CDR1 SQVTM and CDR2 ANQGSEA.

The chain joins TRBV2 to TRBJ2-7; D not certain. Germline CDR1 is SNHLY and CDR2 is FYNNEI. V was shortened by 6 bases and J by 4 bases, with 10 bases between the two germline ends. The CDR3 has 12 amino acids. The CDR3 nucleotides read TGTGCCAGCAGCGGAGTCGAATACGAGCAGTACTTC. It is translated as CASSGVEYEQYF.

This clonotype has just a few counts. J is TRBJ2-7 and V is TRBV6-1; D perhaps matches TRBD2 (5 bases). The CDR3 spans 14 residues. The V end was cut by 7 bases, the J end by 5 bases, with 18 bases between. Germline V CDR1 and CDR2: MNHNS, SASEGT. The CDR3 loop reads CASTLTSAEDEQYF. The CDR3 DNA follows: TGTGCCAGCACCCTGACCTCGGCGGAGGACGAGCAGTACTTC.

The J gene is TRBJ2-4, the V gene TRBV12-3 or TRBV12-4; no clear D. The germline V and J ends were trimmed by 8 bases and 5 bases, with 19 bases remaining between them. The CDR3 is 15 residues long. The DNA of the CDR3 is TGTGCCAGCTTAGAGAGTATTTTGGGTCAAAACATTCAGTACTTC. Translated, it gives CASLESILGQNIQYF.

This rearrangement joins TRBV10-3 to TRBJ2-2; TRBD1 is a possible D gene (5 bases). Trimming took off 0 bases at V and 2 bases at J, with 13 bases between the two ends. The CDR3 length is 17 residues. The germline gives CDR1 ENHRY, CDR2 SYGVKD. The DNA of the CDR3 is TGTGCCATCAGTGAGTCGTGGGCAGGGCGAAACACCGGGGAGCTGTTTTTT. Its protein is CAISESWAGRNTGELFF.

The sample holds a few counts of this clonotype. The V and J genes are TRBV11-1 and TRBJ2-5; unclear D gene. The V end was cut by 2 bases, the J end by 2 bases, with 18 bases between. Germline lookup yields CDR1 SGHAT and CDR2 FQDESV (reference sequence). The CDR3 runs to 17 residues. The CDR3 nucleotides read TGTGCCAGCAGCTTACCCGGCATATTCAATCTACAAGAGACCCAGTACTTC. Protein product: CASSLPGIFNLQETQYF.

The chain is built from TRBV4-1 and TRBJ1-5; maybe TRBD1 (5 bases). Germline V gives CDR1 MGHRA, CDR2 YSYEKL. Trimming stripped 4 bases from V and 9 bases from J, with 16 bases between. The CDR3 consists of 14 residues. CDR3 sequence reads: CASSPGTARRPQHF. As DNA, the CDR3 is TGCGCCAGCAGCCCCGGGACGGCCCGGAGGCCCCAGCATTTT.

This sequence joins TRBV25-1 and TRBJ2-7; D remains ambiguous. Germline CDR1 MGHDK, CDR2 SYGVNS. Trimming stripped 4 bases from V and 4 bases from J, with 8 bases between. The CDR3 runs to 12 residues. The CDR3: CASSGPFYEQYF. The DNA of the CDR3 is TGTGCCAGCAGTGGCCCTTTTTACGAGCAGTACTTC.

The gene calls are TRBV5-6 and TRBJ1-2; 9 bases map to TRBD1. There are 16 residues in the CDR3. V was clipped by 2 bases and J by 14 bases; unmatched bases: 19. Germline CDR1 is SGHDT and CDR2 is YYEEEE. The chain's CDR3 is CASSFADRGIIGQGTF. In DNA, the CDR3 is TGTGCCAGCAGCTTTGCGGACAGGGGAATTATCGGGCAAGGAACCTTC. Using reference TRBV5-6 and TRBJ1-2 for the parts outside the CDR3, the full variable domain is DAGVTQSPTHLIKTRGQQVTLRCSPKSGHDTVSWYQQALGQGPQFIFQYYEEEERQRGNFPDRFSGHQFPNYSSELNVNALLLGDSALYLCASSFADRGIIGQGTFGSGTRLTVV.

This clonotype was counted between two and nine times. The rearrangement uses TRBV9 and TRBJ1-5; D might be TRBD1 (6 bases). V was cut by 3 bases and J by 0 bases, with 10 bases left in between. This CDR3 is built from 15 residues. Germline V gene data show CDR1 as SGDLS and CDR2 as YYNGEE. The CDR3: CASSAGVDSNQPQHF. The CDR3 region has the DNA TGTGCCAGCAGCGCAGGGGTTGATAGCAATCAGCCCCAGCATTTT.

The V gene is TRBV4-1, the J gene TRBJ2-7; TRBD1 matches at 7 bases. With V trimmed by 6 bases and J by 4 bases, 15 bases remained unmatched. Looked up from germline, CDR1 is MGHRA and CDR2 is YSYEKL. The CDR3 consists of 16 residues. CDR3 nucleotide sequence: TGCGCCAGCAGTCCAATCCACGAGGACAGGTCATACGAGCAGTACTTC. Amino acids: CASSPIHEDRSYEQYF.

This clonotype has only a few counts. The chain uses TRBV5-4 and TRBJ2-1; 8 nucleotides align to TRBD2. Germline V CDR1 and CDR2: SGHNT, YYREEE (reference sequence). The V gene end was trimmed by 4 bases and the J gene end by 8 bases; junction bases not matched to a gene: 8. CDR3 length: 14 amino acids. Here the CDR3 reads CASSPGGAVYEQFF. In nucleotides, the CDR3 is TGTGCCAGCAGCCCCGGGGGGGCGGTCTATGAGCAGTTCTTC.

Points on this clonotype: With a much larger clone just one base away, this may be a read error. The chain recombines TRBV20-1 with TRBJ2-1; 11 nucleotides align to TRBD2. Germline V gene data show CDR1 as DFQATT and CDR2 as SNEGSKA (reference sequence). There are 15 residues in the CDR3. V shed 0 bases, J shed 11 bases, and the junction held 9 bases outside the gene matches. This CDR3 reads CSARELAGEVNKQFF. In DNA form, the CDR3 reads TGCAGTGCTAGAGAACTAGCGGGGGAAGTAAATAAGCAGTTCTTC.

This clonotype appeared many times. The chain is built from TRBV28 and TRBJ1-2, with 9 bases fitting TRBD1. Germline V gives CDR1 MDHEN, CDR2 SYDVKM. Losses at the gene ends were 5 bases for V and 8 bases for J; bases not matched to a gene: 15. CDR3 size: 16 residues. CDR3 amino acids: CASSDPGQGIVSGYTF. CDR3 DNA: TGTGCCAGCAGTGACCCCGGACAGGGGATTGTAAGCGGCTACACCTTC.

This clonotype was seen a few times. The rearrangement uses TRBV7-2 and TRBJ2-5; 11 bases map to TRBD2. This CDR3 spans 16 amino acids. Trimming cost V 1 base and J 9 bases; bases outside gene matches: 10. Germline CDR1 and CDR2: SGHTA and FQGNSA. This chain's CDR3 is CASSLELAGAGWAQYF. CDR3 sequence (DNA): TGTGCCAGCAGCTTAGAACTAGCGGGGGCCGGTTGGGCCCAGTACTTC.

This clonotype has a handful of counts. V is TRBV27 and J is TRBJ1-2; 9 bases fit TRBD1. CDR1 and CDR2 from the germline V gene are MNHEY and SMNVEV (reference sequence). This CDR3 comprises 13 residues. Germline trimming cut 10 bases from V and 8 bases from J; bases unmatched to any gene: 11. The DNA of the CDR3 is TGTGCCACGGCACTACAGGGGGCGCGAGGCTACACCTTC. Its protein is CATALQGARGYTF.

The chain has TRBV7-6 and TRBJ1-1, with 7 bases matching TRBD1. The CDR3 spans 19 residues. The ends lost 3 bases at V and 0 bases at J; junction bases unmatched: 16. Germline loops: CDR1 SGHVS, CDR2 FNYEAQ. CDR3 sequence (DNA): TGTGCCAGCAGCTTCTCTCCCGGGACAGACTATCGACTGAACACTGAAGCTTTCTTT. This translates into CASSFSPGTDYRLNTEAFF.

V and J are TRBV7-9 and TRBJ2-2; tentative D call: TRBD1 (6 bases). CDR3 size: 15 residues. Looked up from germline, CDR1 is SEHNR and CDR2 is FQNEAQ (reference sequence). Trimming took 4 bases from V and 4 from J, leaving 13 bases between them. Written as DNA, the CDR3 is TGTGCCAGCAGCTCCTCGGGACAAACCACCGGGGAGCTGTTTTTT. It specifies CASSSSGQTTGELFF. Full variable domain (remainder filled in from reference TRBV7-9 and TRBJ2-2): DTGVSQNPRHKITKRGQNVTFRCDPISEHNRLYWYRQTLGQGPEFLTYFQNEAQLEKSRLLSDRFSAERPKGSFSTLEIQRTEQGDSAMYLCASSSSGQTTGELFFGEGSRLTVL.

The chain employs TRBV29-1 and TRBJ2-3; 7 bases are a match to TRBD2. This CDR3 is 14 amino acids long. CDR1 is SQVTM and CDR2 is ANQGSEA in the germline V gene. Trimming at V came to 7 bases and at J to 0 bases, leaving 7 bases not matched to a gene. The CDR3 sequence is CSASGTSSTDTQYF. The DNA of the CDR3 is TGCAGCGCAAGCGGGACTTCTAGCACAGATACGCAGTATTTT.

The genes are TRBV5-4 and TRBJ1-5; no firm D call. CDR3 length: 15 amino acids. CDR1 is SGHNT, CDR2 YYREEE, per germline (reference sequence). Trimming removed 0 bases from V and 5 bases from J, with 12 bases in between. The CDR3 sequence: CASSLVEGGDQPQHF. The CDR3 DNA reads TGTGCCAGCAGCTTGGTAGAGGGTGGCGATCAGCCCCAGCATTTT.

This clonotype appeared a few times. This chain uses TRBV2 with TRBJ2-5, with a possible D match to TRBD2 (7 bases). Germline CDR1 SNHLY, CDR2 FYNNEI. V was cut by 2 bases and J by 5 bases, with 18 bases left in between. The CDR3 loop spans 16 amino acids. The DNA of the CDR3 is TGTGCCAGCAGTGAATTTGCGAGGGGGGGCACCGAGACCCAGTACTTC. Its protein product is CASSEFARGGTETQYF.

The chain uses TRBV7-8 and TRBJ1-4, with unresolved D. CDR3 length: 12 amino acids. Germline V gene lookup returns CDR1 SGHVS and CDR2 FQNEAQ. Trimming cost V 3 bases and J 15 bases, with 14 bases left between them. The CDR3 bases are TGTGCCAGCAGCTTGGGGTCGGTCGCGTTGTTTTTT. As protein: CASSLGSVALFF.

This clonotype occurred a few times. The chain links TRBV11-2 to TRBJ2-7; tentatively, D is TRBD2 (6 bases). This CDR3 spans 14 amino acids. Trimming removed 5 bases at V and 2 bases at J, with 13 bases between. Germline CDR1 is SGHAT and CDR2 is FQNNGV. CDR3 loop: CASSVFSGTYEQYF. CDR3 bases: TGTGCCAGCAGCGTGTTTAGCGGAACCTACGAGCAGTACTTC.